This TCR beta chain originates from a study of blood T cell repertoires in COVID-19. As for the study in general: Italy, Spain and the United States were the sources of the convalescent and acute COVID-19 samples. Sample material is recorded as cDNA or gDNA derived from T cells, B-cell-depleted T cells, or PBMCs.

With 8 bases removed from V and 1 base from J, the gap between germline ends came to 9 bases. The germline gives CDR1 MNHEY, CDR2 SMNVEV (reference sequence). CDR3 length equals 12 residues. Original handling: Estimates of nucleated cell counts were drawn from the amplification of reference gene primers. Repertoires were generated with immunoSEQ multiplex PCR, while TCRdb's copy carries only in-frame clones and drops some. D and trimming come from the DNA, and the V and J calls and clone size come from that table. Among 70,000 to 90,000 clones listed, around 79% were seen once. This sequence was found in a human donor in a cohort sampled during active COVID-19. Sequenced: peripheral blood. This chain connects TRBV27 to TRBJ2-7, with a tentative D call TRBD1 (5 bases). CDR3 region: CASFGQSYEQYF. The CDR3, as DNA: TGTGCCAGCTTCGGACAATCCTACGAGCAGTACTTC.